The 6 T cell receptor beta chains below were found in one sample sequenced in a study of T cell repertoires in cytomegalovirus infection. TCRdb reprocessed the reads via MiXCR and lists one record per CDR3 protein. The table records nearly 700,000 distinct CDR3 sequences, around a third of them present only once. Their antigens remain unidentified. The source material was cultured PBMCs, sampled from culture after CMV antigen stimulation. The source is a human donor in good health (CMV status not recorded). Some clones in this sample may be carry-over from other donors' samples.

The V and J genes are TRBV7-6 and TRBJ2-2; D not resolved. CDR1 is SGHVS and CDR2 is FNYEAQ in the germline V gene. The CDR3 runs 12 residues. V was cut by 5 bases and J by 10 bases, with 11 bases left in between. The CDR3 here is CASSPHQPELFF. CDR3 in DNA: TGTGCCAGCAGCCCGCATCAACCGGAGCTGTTTTTT.

To note about this clonotype: A clone one base away is much larger, so this may be a read error. The rearrangement joins TRBV11-2 to TRBJ1-5; possible D gene TRBD1, 6 bases. Germline V CDR1 and CDR2: SGHAT, FQNNGV. The CDR3 spans 16 residues. CDR3 protein: CAGSWGRGGMDQPQHF. The CDR3 DNA follows: TGTGCCGGCAGCTGGGGGAGAGGGGGGATGGATCAGCCCCAGCATTTT.

The table lists this clonotype with a few counts. This chain's CDR3 is CSAREWSASGRARGYNEQFF. DNA for the CDR3: TGCAGTGCTAGAGAATGGTCCGCTAGCGGGAGGGCCAGAGGTTACAATGAGCAGTTCTTC. The chain recombines TRBV20-1 with TRBJ2-1, with 12 bases matching TRBD2. Unmatched junction bases numbered 16, after V lost 0 bases and J lost 4 bases. CDR1 and CDR2 from the germline V gene are DFQATT and SNEGSKA (reference sequence). The CDR3 has 20 residues.

This chain joins TRBV12-3 or TRBV12-4 and TRBJ1-2; TRBD1 is a possible D gene (5 bases). The CDR3 has 13 residues. V lost 3 bases to trimming and J lost 8 bases, with 13 bases between them. This CDR3 is CASSFGQRGGYTF. The CDR3 coding sequence is TGTGCCAGCAGTTTCGGACAACGGGGAGGCTACACCTTC.

The sample holds many counts of this clonotype. The chain links TRBV7-2 to TRBJ1-2; D may be TRBD1 (5 bases). The CDR3 is 15 residues long. The germline V and J ends were trimmed by 4 bases and 1 base, with 13 bases remaining between them. Germline CDR1 and CDR2: SGHTA and FQGNSA. The CDR3 loop reads CASSWRQTNNYGYTF. In nucleotides, the CDR3 is TGTGCCAGCAGCTGGCGACAGACAAATAACTATGGCTACACCTTC.

This clonotype appeared a few times. J is TRBJ1-1 and V is TRBV5-1; tentatively, D is TRBD1 (6 bases). The V and J ends lost 4 bases and 0 bases respectively, with 16 bases between them. The CDR3 extends over 16 amino acids. CDR1 and CDR2 from the germline V gene are SGHRS and YFSETQ. In nucleotides, the CDR3 is TGCGCCAGCAGCCTGGACAGAGGTTACATGAACACTGAAGCTTTCTTT. Translated, it gives CASSLDRGYMNTEAFF.